The clone carrying this T cell receptor (beta chain) has only a few counts. Its antigen is unidentified. The entry originates in a study of cytotoxic CD8 clonotypes in ibrutinib-treated CLL. Study details: The subjects consisted of some 12 relapsed/refractory and fewer than 16 treatment-naive individuals, with about 17 IGHV unmutated.

Investigators sought sequencing depths of between 1 in 200,000 and 1 in 1 million T cells. TCRdb's copy holds only in-frame clones and misses some; the assay was immunoSEQ multiplex PCR. The data hold fewer than 400,000 clones, with around 66% observed a single time. Overall study results and limits: Ibrutinib response saw clonality rise, and progression saw it return toward baseline. Circulating CD8+ T-cell counts were tracked by baseline clonality, which exceeded that of age-matched healthy donors.

V gave up 5 bases and J gave up 9 bases; unmatched junction bases: 9. Looked up from germline, CDR1 is SGHTA and CDR2 is FQGNSA. The CDR3 has 13 amino acids. Sequences were derived from PBMCs, sampled after 36 months of ibrutinib treatment. This sequence joins TRBV7-2 and TRBJ1-2, with 7 nucleotides matching TRBD1. This receptor was taken from a human donor with chronic lymphocytic leukemia. This CDR3 is CASSLTGANSYTF. The DNA for the CDR3 is TGTGCCAGCAGCCTAACAGGGGCAAACAGCTACACCTTC. Full variable domain (missing parts from reference TRBV7-2 and TRBJ1-2): GAGVSQSPSNKVTEKGKDVELRCDPISGHTALYWYRQSLGQGLEFLIYFQGNSAPDKSGLPSDRFSAERTGGSVSTLTIQRTQQEDSAVYLCASSLTGANSYTFGSGTRLTVV.